What follows are 18 T cell receptor beta chains derived from one specimen sequenced in a study of blood T cell repertoires in COVID-19. Assay used: immunoSEQ multiplex PCR; TCRdb lists only in-frame clones, some missing. The data hold over 35,000 clones, with around nine tenths observed a single time. Sequenced input: peripheral blood. These receptors all come from a man between 65 and 85 years old with active COVID-19.

V and J are TRBV6-2 or TRBV6-3 and TRBJ2-7; 7 positions match TRBD1. The J segment lost 0 bases and the V segment lost 2 bases, leaving 7 bases of the junction unmatched. The CDR3 is made up of 16 amino acids. The germline gives CDR1 MNHEY, CDR2 SVGEGT. CDR3 loop: CASSYSRQGSSYEQYF. The CDR3 DNA reads TGTGCCAGCAGTTACAGTCGACAGGGCAGCTCCTACGAGCAGTACTTC.

This chain uses TRBV28 with TRBJ2-5, with D possibly TRBD1 on 6 matching bases. Germline assignment: CDR1 MDHEN and CDR2 SYDVKM. The CDR3 runs 14 residues. V shed 5 bases and J shed 4 bases, with 14 bases lying between them. The CDR3 nucleotides read TGTGCCAGCAGTCCGTGGACAGCCTTAGAGACCCAGTACTTC. Amino acids: CASSPWTALETQYF.

V gene TRBV18 combines with J gene TRBJ2-5; possibly TRBD2 for D (5 bases). The V end was cut by 3 bases, the J end by 1 base, with 15 bases between. The V gene's germline CDR1 is KGHSH and CDR2 LQKENI. The CDR3 has 16 amino acids. For the CDR3, the DNA is TGTGCCAGCTCACCTATCCGGGGAAGCGGCCAAGAGACCCAGTACTTC. Encoded protein: CASSPIRGSGQETQYF.

The gene calls are TRBV7-5 and TRBJ2-2; no DNA check was done on the table's D call, TRBD2. TRBV7-5 is a pseudogene. The CDR3 extends over 19 amino acids. The DNA of the CDR3 is TGTGTCAGAAGCCCTACCCGTAGGGGGACTAGCGGGAGTACCGGGGAGCTGTTTTTT. Encoded protein: CVRSPTRRGTSGSTGELFF.

This clone appeared a few times. This chain links TRBV28 with TRBJ2-7; possible D gene TRBD1, 6 bases. Germline CDR1 reads MDHEN; CDR2 reads SYDVKM. This CDR3 comprises 14 residues. V was pared by 7 bases and J by 4 bases, with 17 bases between. The CDR3: CASTGTGHLYEQYF. CDR3 DNA: TGTGCCAGCACCGGAACGGGACACCTATACGAGCAGTACTTC.

The chain has TRBV19 and TRBJ2-1, with 11 positions matching TRBD2. V lost 6 bases, J lost 10 bases, and 8 bases stayed unmatched. This CDR3 is 14 amino acids long. Germline assignment: CDR1 LNHDA and CDR2 SQIVND (reference sequence). Here the CDR3 reads CASSGTSGRAEQFF. For the CDR3, the DNA is TGTGCCAGTAGCGGGACTAGCGGCAGAGCCGAGCAGTTCTTC.

CDR3 sequence: CASSQRSGLNTEAFF. CDR3 nucleotide sequence: TGTGCCAGCAGCCAACGATCCGGGTTGAACACTGAAGCTTTCTTT. This sequence joins TRBV3-1 (or the pseudogene TRBV3-2) and TRBJ1-1; D unclear. The CDR3 covers 15 residues. V gave up 2 bases and J gave up 0 bases, with 10 bases separating them. The V gene's germline CDR1 is LGHDT and CDR2 YNNKEL (reference sequence).

The chain has TRBV4-3 and TRBJ2-2, with 8 nucleotides matching TRBD2. V lost 6 bases and J lost 5; bases outside the gene matches: 11. This CDR3 contains 16 residues. The germline CDR1 and CDR2 sequences are LGHNA and YSLEER. Here the CDR3 DNA reads TGCGCCAGCAGACCAAGTGGCGGGAGGAGGACCGGGGAGCTGTTTTTT. It yields the protein CASRPSGGRRTGELFF.

This clone was observed once. V usage is TRBV3-1 (or the pseudogene TRBV3-2) and J usage is TRBJ1-4; no clear D. CDR3 length: 15 residues. The germline gives CDR1 LGHDT, CDR2 YNNKEL (reference sequence). With 7 bases removed from V and 2 bases from J, the gap between germline ends came to 14 bases. The CDR3 DNA follows: TGTGCCAGCACCACGAACTCCTTGACTAATGAAAAACTGTTTTTT. Its protein product is CASTTNSLTNEKLFF.

V and J are TRBV9 and TRBJ2-3, with TRBD2 matching 7 bases. The CDR3 sequence is 14 residues long. Germline loops: CDR1 SGDLS, CDR2 YYNGEE. The V segment lost 4 bases and the J segment 2 bases; nucleotides outside the gene matches: 4. Here the CDR3 DNA reads TGTGCCAGCAGCTTCCTAGCGGTCACAGATACGCAGTATTTT. Translation: CASSFLAVTDTQYF.

The DNA for the CDR3 is TGTGCCAGCAGCTCCAGACAGGGCGGCTACGAGCAGTACTTC. This sequence encodes CASSSRQGGYEQYF. The chain combines TRBV7-2 with TRBJ2-7, with 7 bases lining up with TRBD1. V shed 4 bases and J 3 bases; nucleotides not matched to a gene: 6. This CDR3 region has 14 residues. Germline loops: CDR1 SGHTA, CDR2 FQGNSA.

CDR3 nucleotide sequence: TGTGCCAGCAGCACTAGCGGCAATGAGCAGTTCTTC. Protein: CASSTSGNEQFF. The chain recombines TRBV28 with TRBJ2-1, with TRBD2 matching over 8 bases. In germline, CDR1 is MDHEN, CDR2 SYDVKM. The CDR3 covers 12 residues. Trimming took 6 bases from V and 6 from J; bases not matched to a gene: 1.

This clone was seen a handful of times. The chain links TRBV30 to TRBJ2-7, with D hard to call. Trimming stripped 3 bases from V and 4 bases from J, with 7 bases between. Germline assignment: CDR1 GTSNPN and CDR2 SVGIG (reference sequence). The CDR3 is 11 amino acids. This CDR3 is CAWSANYEQYF. CDR3 DNA: TGTGCCTGGAGCGCGAATTACGAGCAGTACTTC.

The rearrangement links TRBV18 to TRBJ2-5; D gene unclear. Trimming took off 3 bases at V and 2 bases at J, with 7 bases between the two ends. This CDR3 has 13 amino acids. CDR1 KGHSH and CDR2 LQKENI come from the germline V gene. The CDR3 nucleotides are TGTGCCAGCTCACCCTCTTTTCAAGAGACCCAGTACTTC. Protein sequence: CASSPSFQETQYF.

The CDR3 DNA follows: TGTGCCACCGGAAGGGACAGGGAAGGTCAGCCCCAGCATTTT. Amino acid sequence: CATGRDREGQPQHF. The genes are TRBV10-3 and TRBJ1-5; the match to TRBD1 covers 9 bases. CDR1 and CDR2 from the germline V gene are ENHRY and SYGVKD. CDR3 length equals 14 residues. V was clipped by 10 bases and J by 6 bases; unmatched bases: 10.

The rearrangement uses TRBV30 and TRBJ1-5, with 7 bases lining up with TRBD1. Germline CDR1 is GTSNPN and CDR2 is SVGIG (reference sequence). CDR3 length equals 15 residues. V shed 8 bases and J 4 bases; nucleotides not matched to a gene: 14. The CDR3 sequence: CAGQSSTGVNQPQHF. The CDR3, as DNA: TGTGCCGGTCAATCCTCCACAGGGGTTAATCAGCCCCAGCATTTT.

This sequence joins TRBV6-2 or TRBV6-3 and TRBJ2-2; D gene unclear. Germline V lookup: CDR1 MNHEY, CDR2 SVGEGT. Trimming left V 4 bases short and J 2 bases short, with 11 bases between. This CDR3 is built from 15 residues. The CDR3 DNA is TGTGCCAGCAGTTGGGCCACCCTTAACACCGGGGAGCTGTTTTTT. Translation: CASSWATLNTGELFF.

This chain connects TRBV18 to TRBJ2-5, with 12 nucleotides matching TRBD1. V dropped 3 bases and J dropped 2; count of bases not matched to a gene: 10. This CDR3 has 18 amino acids. Per germline, CDR1 KGHSH and CDR2 LQKENI. CDR3 sequence reads: CASSPFGTGGRSQETQYF. CDR3 coding DNA: TGTGCCAGCTCACCCTTTGGGACAGGGGGCCGTTCGCAAGAGACCCAGTACTTC.